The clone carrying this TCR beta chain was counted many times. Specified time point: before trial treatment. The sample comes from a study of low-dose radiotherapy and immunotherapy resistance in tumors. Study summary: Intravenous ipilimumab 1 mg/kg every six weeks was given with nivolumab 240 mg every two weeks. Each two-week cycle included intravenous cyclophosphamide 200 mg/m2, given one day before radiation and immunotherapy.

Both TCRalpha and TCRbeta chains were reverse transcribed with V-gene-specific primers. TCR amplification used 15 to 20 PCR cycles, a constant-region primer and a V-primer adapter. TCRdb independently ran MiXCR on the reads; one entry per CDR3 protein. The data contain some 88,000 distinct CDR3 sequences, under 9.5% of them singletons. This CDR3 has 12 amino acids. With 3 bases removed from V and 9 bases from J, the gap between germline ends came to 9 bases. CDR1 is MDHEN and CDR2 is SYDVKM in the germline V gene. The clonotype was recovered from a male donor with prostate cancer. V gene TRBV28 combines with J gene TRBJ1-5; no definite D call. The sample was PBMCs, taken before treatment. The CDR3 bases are TGTGCCAGCAGTTTGACACTGGGGCCCCAGCATTTT. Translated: CASSLTLGPQHF.